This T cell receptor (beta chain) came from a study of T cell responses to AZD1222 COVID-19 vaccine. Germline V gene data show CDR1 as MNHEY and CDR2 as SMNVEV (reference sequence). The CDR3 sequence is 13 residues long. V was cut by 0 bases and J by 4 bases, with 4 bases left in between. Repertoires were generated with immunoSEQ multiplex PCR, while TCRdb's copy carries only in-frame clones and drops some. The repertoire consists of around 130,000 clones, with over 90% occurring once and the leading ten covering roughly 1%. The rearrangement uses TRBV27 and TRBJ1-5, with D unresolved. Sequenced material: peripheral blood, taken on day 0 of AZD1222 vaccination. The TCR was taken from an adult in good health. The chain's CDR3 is CASSLSANQPQHF. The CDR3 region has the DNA TGTGCCAGCAGTTTATCAGCAAATCAGCCCCAGCATTTT.